This T cell receptor (beta chain) was identified in a study of blood T cell repertoires in COVID-19. For the study at large: Samples came from the United States, Italy and Spain, spanning acute and convalescent COVID-19. PBMCs, B-cell-depleted T cells, or T cells were the source of the cDNA or gDNA that made up the material.

V was pared by 4 bases and J by 5 bases, with 14 bases between. The germline V gene encodes CDR1 SGHDN and CDR2 FVKESK. The CDR3 is 14 amino acids. Under the authors' procedure: Using reference gene primer amplification, nucleated cell counts were estimated. Here immunoSEQ multiplex PCR was the method, and the copy in TCRdb shows in-frame clones only, minus some. The DNA was the basis for D and trimming; V, J and clone size are from that table. Seen here are 90,000 to 140,000 clones, 65% to 90% observed once, and the top ten hold 4.1%. The sample was peripheral blood. The clonotype originates from a man in his forties or fifties with acute or convalescent COVID-19. The genes are TRBV14 and TRBJ1-1, with D perhaps TRBD1 (6 bases). Here the CDR3 reads CASSPWAGDTEAFF. The CDR3 coding sequence is TGTGCCAGCAGCCCGTGGGCAGGGGATACTGAAGCTTTCTTT.